One and the same sample provided the 15 T cell receptor beta chains below, sequenced in a study of blood T cell repertoires in COVID-19. Method: immunoSEQ multiplex PCR; TCRdb's copy keeps in-frame clones and lacks some. In the table there are roughly 250,000 clones, 82% of which are singletons. Sequenced material: peripheral blood. Receptor source: a woman older than 75 with active or convalescent COVID-19.

The rearrangement links TRBV7-8 to TRBJ1-6; TRBD1 might be the D (6 bases). From germline, CDR1 is SGHVS and CDR2 FQNEAQ. Trimming stripped 4 bases from V and 9 bases from J, with 16 bases between. The CDR3 loop spans 15 amino acids. The CDR3 nucleotides are TGTGCCAGCAGCTCCCTGTCGGACAGTTCTTCACCCCTCCACTTT. Translated: CASSSLSDSSSPLHF.

This clone showed up just a few times. The chain is built from TRBV28 and TRBJ2-7; 8 bases match TRBD1. V was pared by 9 bases and J by 2 bases, with 9 bases of the junction left unmatched. The CDR3 loop spans 14 amino acids. Germline assignment: CDR1 MDHEN and CDR2 SYDVKM. CDR3 DNA: TGTGCCAGTCATTGGACAGGGTCCCCCTACGAGCAGTACTTC. Translated: CASHWTGSPYEQYF.

V usage is TRBV19 and J usage is TRBJ1-4; TRBD1 is a possible D gene (6 bases). Germline V gene sequence: CDR1 LNHDA, CDR2 SQIVND (reference sequence). Trimming left V 4 bases short and J 0 bases short, with 15 bases between. CDR3 length: 17 amino acids. The CDR3 nucleotides are TGTGCCAGTAGTAGGGCCCACCGGACAGCAACTAATGAAAAACTGTTTTTT. Translating it yields CASSRAHRTATNEKLFF.

The genes are TRBV28 and TRBJ2-7; 11 positions agree with TRBD1. Germline V gives CDR1 MDHEN, CDR2 SYDVKM. J lost 4 bases, V lost 5 bases, and 7 bases had no gene match. CDR3 size: 15 residues. Here the CDR3 DNA reads TGTGCCAGCAGTCTCTGGACAGGGGGCAGGTACGAGCAGTACTTC. It specifies CASSLWTGGRYEQYF.

The CDR3 reads CASKTGGIYGYTF. DNA of the CDR3: TGTGCCAGCAAGACAGGGGGCATCTATGGCTACACCTTC. The chain joins TRBV28 to TRBJ1-2; 10 bases line up with TRBD1. The CDR3 loop spans 13 amino acids. From germline, CDR1 is MDHEN and CDR2 SYDVKM. The trim removed 7 bases at V and 4 bases at J, leaving 3 bases unmatched.

The chain couples TRBV6-2 or TRBV6-3 to TRBJ1-2, with D tentatively TRBD1 (6 bases). Germline CDR1 and CDR2: MNHEY and SVGEGT. V shed 4 bases and J shed 7 bases, with 13 bases lying between them. The CDR3 consists of 13 residues. CDR3 coding DNA: TGTGCCAGCAGTTTCATACAGGGAACTGGCTACACCTTC. It specifies CASSFIQGTGYTF.

The V and J genes are TRBV27 and TRBJ1-5; D possibly corresponds to TRBD1 (6 bases). CDR3 length: 12 residues. V was pared by 3 bases and J by 11 bases, with 11 bases between. Germline V gene data show CDR1 as MNHEY and CDR2 as SMNVEV (reference sequence). The CDR3 nucleotides read TGTGCCAGCAGTTTCCAGGGGCAGTCCCAGCATTTT. Protein product: CASSFQGQSQHF.

This clone appeared a single time. The chain employs TRBV7-9 and TRBJ2-3, with 7 bases that match TRBD2. This CDR3 comprises 14 residues. Trimming removed 5 bases from V and 5 bases from J; junction bases left unmatched: 7. Germline assignment: CDR1 SEHNR and CDR2 FQNEAQ (reference sequence). CDR3 in DNA: TGTGCCAGCAGCCCCAGCGGGGTGGGAGATACGCAGTATTTT. Protein: CASSPSGVGDTQYF.

The chain links TRBV7-8 to TRBJ1-5; no clear D gene. The germline gives CDR1 SGHVS, CDR2 FQNEAQ. This CDR3 is 15 amino acids long. V was clipped by 5 bases and J by 1 base, with 12 bases between them. CDR3 residues: CASSPLRQSNQPQHF. For the CDR3, the DNA is TGTGCCAGCAGCCCCCTCAGGCAGAGCAATCAGCCCCAGCATTTT.

V usage is TRBV6-5 and J usage is TRBJ1-5; tentatively, D is TRBD1 (5 bases). CDR1 and CDR2 (germline): MNHEY, SVGAGI. This CDR3 has 13 amino acids. Trimming pared 6 bases from V and 5 bases from J, leaving 11 bases between. CDR3 sequence (DNA): TGTGCCAGCAGACGGACAATTGATCAGCCCCAGCATTTT. Its protein is CASRRTIDQPQHF.

This clone was found once. The chain is built from TRBV28 and TRBJ1-5; 7 nucleotides agree with TRBD1. The CDR3 runs 14 residues. V was pared by 10 bases and J by 3 bases, with 9 bases of the junction left unmatched. Germline V lookup: CDR1 MDHEN, CDR2 SYDVKM. This chain's CDR3 is CATSDRAINQPQHF. The CDR3 DNA reads as TGTGCCACCTCAGACAGGGCCATCAATCAGCCCCAGCATTTT. Based on the CDR3 plus reference TRBV28 and TRBJ1-5, the full variable domain is DVKVTQSSRYLVKRTGEKVFLECVQDMDHENMFWYRQDPGLGLRLIYFSYDVKMKEKGDIPEGYSVSREKKERFSLILESASTNQTSMYLCATSDRAINQPQHFGDGTRLSIL.

The chain employs TRBV29-1 and TRBJ2-6; 8 bases line up with TRBD2. This CDR3 is built from 14 residues. Germline CDR1 reads SQVTM; CDR2 reads ANQGSEA. The junction had 4 bases not matched to a gene; V was cut back by 8 bases and J by 1 base. CDR3 protein: CSTREGSGANVLTF. DNA of the CDR3: TGCAGCACCCGGGAGGGGTCTGGGGCCAACGTCCTGACTTTC.

The CDR3 region has the DNA TGTGCCAGCAGAACACAGGGGAGTTTGTATGGCTACACCTTC. Translation: CASRTQGSLYGYTF. The gene calls are TRBV27 and TRBJ1-2, with 7 bases identical to TRBD1. V shed 6 bases and J 5 bases; nucleotides not matched to a gene: 9. Germline CDR1 reads MNHEY; CDR2 reads SMNVEV (reference sequence). This CDR3 contains 14 residues.

The V call is TRBV28, the J call TRBJ1-2; 11 positions match TRBD1. Losses at the gene ends were 6 bases for V and 4 bases for J; bases not matched to a gene: 7. Germline V gene data show CDR1 as MDHEN and CDR2 as SYDVKM. The CDR3 extends over 15 amino acids. CDR3 sequence: CASSPTGTGGYGYTF. DNA of the CDR3: TGTGCCAGCAGCCCTACCGGGACAGGGGGCTATGGCTACACCTTC.

The chain has TRBV6-5 and TRBJ2-1, with 7 bases matching TRBD1. CDR3 length equals 14 residues. Looked up from germline, CDR1 is MNHEY and CDR2 is SVGAGI. V was clipped by 4 bases and J by 9 bases; unmatched bases: 9. CDR3 nucleotide sequence: TGTGCCAGCAGTTTTACGGACAGGAACAGTGAGCAGTTCTTC. Its translation is CASSFTDRNSEQFF.